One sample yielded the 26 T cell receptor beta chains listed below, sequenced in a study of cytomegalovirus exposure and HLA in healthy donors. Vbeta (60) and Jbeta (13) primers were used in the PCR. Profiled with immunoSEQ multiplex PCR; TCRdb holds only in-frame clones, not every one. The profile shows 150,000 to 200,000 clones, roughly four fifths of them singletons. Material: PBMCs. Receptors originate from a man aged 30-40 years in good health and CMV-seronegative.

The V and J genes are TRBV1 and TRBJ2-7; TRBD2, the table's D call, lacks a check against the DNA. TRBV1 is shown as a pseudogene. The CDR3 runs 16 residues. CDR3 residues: CTSSQVREEAMYEQYF. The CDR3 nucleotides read TGCACCAGCAGCCAAGTGCGGGAAGAAGCGATGTACGAGCAGTACTTC.

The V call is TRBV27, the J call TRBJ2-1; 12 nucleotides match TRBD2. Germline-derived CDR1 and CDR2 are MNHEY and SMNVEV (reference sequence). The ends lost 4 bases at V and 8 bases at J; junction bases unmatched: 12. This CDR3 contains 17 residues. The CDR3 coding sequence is TGTGCCAGCAGTTCTCTCCGACTAGCGGGAGTGGGACATGAGCAGTTCTTC. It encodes CASSSLRLAGVGHEQFF.

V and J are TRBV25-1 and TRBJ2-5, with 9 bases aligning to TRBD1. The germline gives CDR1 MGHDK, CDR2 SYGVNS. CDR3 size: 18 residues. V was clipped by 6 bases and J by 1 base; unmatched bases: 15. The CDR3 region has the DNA TGTGCCAGCAGCGCCACTGGGGGGACAGGGAGACCCCAAGAGACCCAGTACTTC. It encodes CASSATGGTGRPQETQYF. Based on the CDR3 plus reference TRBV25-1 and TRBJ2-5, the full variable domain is EADIYQTPRYLVIGTGKKITLECSQTMGHDKMYWYQQDPGMELHLIHYSYGVNSTEKGDLSSESTVSRIRTEHFPLTLESARPSHTSQYLCASSATGGTGRPQETQYFGPGTRLLVL.

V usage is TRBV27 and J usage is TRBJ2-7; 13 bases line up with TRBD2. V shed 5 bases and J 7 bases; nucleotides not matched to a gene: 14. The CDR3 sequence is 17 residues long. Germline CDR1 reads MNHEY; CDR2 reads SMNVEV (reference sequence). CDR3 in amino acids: CASSATSGRAPWVEQYF. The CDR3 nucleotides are TGTGCCAGCAGTGCAACTAGCGGGAGGGCCCCTTGGGTAGAGCAGTACTTC.

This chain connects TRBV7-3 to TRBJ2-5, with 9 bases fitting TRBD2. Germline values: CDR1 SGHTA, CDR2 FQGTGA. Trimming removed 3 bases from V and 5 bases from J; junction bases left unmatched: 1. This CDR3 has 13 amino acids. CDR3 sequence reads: CASSFGLAETQYF. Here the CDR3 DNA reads TGTGCCAGCAGCTTTGGACTAGCGGAGACCCAGTACTTC. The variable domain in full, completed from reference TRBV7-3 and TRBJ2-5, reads GAGVSQTPSNKVTEKGKYVELRCDPISGHTALYWYRQSLGQGPEFLIYFQGTGAADDSGLPNDRFFAVRPEGSVSTLKIQRTERGDSAVYLCASSFGLAETQYFGPGTRLLVL.

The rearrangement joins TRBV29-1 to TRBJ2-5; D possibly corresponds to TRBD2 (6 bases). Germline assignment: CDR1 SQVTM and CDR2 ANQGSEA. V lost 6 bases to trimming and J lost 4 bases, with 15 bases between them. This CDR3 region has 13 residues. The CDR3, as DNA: TGCAGCGTCCGGGTGGGGGGACGAGAGACCCAGTACTTC. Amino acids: CSVRVGGRETQYF.

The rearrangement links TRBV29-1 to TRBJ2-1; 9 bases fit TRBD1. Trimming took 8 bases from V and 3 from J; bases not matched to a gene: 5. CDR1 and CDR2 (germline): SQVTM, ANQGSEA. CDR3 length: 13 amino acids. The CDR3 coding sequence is TGCAGCCTTGGGACAGGGATCTACAATGAGCAGTTCTTC. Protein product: CSLGTGIYNEQFF.

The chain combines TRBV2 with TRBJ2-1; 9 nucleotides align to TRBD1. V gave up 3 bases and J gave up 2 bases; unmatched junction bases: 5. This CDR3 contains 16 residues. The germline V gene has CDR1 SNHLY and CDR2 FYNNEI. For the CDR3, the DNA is TGTGCCAGCAGTGAGTCCCGGGACAGGGCCTACAATGAGCAGTTCTTC. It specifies CASSESRDRAYNEQFF.

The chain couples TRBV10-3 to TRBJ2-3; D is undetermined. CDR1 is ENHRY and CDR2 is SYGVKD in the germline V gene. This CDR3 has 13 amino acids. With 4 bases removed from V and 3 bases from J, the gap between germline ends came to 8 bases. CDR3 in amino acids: CAISVESTDTQYF. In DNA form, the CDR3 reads TGTGCCATCAGTGTAGAGTCAACAGATACGCAGTATTTT.

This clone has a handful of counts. CDR3 residues: CASSPDTEETQYF. CDR3 DNA sequence: TGTGCCAGTAGTCCGGACACAGAAGAGACCCAGTACTTC. The chain joins TRBV19 to TRBJ2-5, with D possibly being TRBD1 (5 bases). V gave up 5 bases and J gave up 3 bases, with 10 bases separating them. CDR1 is LNHDA and CDR2 is SQIVND in the germline V gene (reference sequence). There are 13 residues in the CDR3. Full variable domain (outside the CDR3, taken from reference TRBV19 and TRBJ2-5): DGGITQSPKYLFRKEGQNVTLSCEQNLNHDAMYWYRQDPGQGLRLIYYSQIVNDFQKGDIAEGYSVSREKKESFPLTVTSAQKNPTAFYLCASSPDTEETQYFGPGTRLLVL.

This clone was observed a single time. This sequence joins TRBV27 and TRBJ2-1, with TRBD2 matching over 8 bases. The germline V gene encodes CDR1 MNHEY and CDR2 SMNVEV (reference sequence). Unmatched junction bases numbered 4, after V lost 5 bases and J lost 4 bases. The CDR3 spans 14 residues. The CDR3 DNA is TGTGCCAGCAGTCCCCCGGGGGGGTACAATGAGCAGTTCTTC. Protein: CASSPPGGYNEQFF.

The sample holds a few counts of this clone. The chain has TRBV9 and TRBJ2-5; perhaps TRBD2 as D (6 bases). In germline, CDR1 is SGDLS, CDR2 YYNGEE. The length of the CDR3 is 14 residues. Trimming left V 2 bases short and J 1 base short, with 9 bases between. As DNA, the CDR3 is TGTGCCAGCAGCGTTGGAGGGTTCCAAGAGACCCAGTACTTC. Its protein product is CASSVGGFQETQYF.

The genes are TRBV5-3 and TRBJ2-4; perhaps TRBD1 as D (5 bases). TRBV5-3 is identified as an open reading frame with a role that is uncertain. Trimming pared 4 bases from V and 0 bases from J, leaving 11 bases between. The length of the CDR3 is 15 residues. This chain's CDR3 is CARSNRILAKNIQYF. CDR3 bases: TGTGCCAGAAGCAACAGGATACTAGCCAAAAACATTCAGTACTTC.

Written as DNA, the CDR3 is TGTGCCAGCTCCCATGGACAGGGAGATTCCTACGAGCAGTACTTC. Its translation is CASSHGQGDSYEQYF. The chain employs TRBV18 and TRBJ2-7; 8 bases match TRBD1. Germline-derived CDR1 and CDR2 are KGHSH and LQKENI. The CDR3 totals 15 residues. V dropped 6 bases and J dropped 1; count of bases not matched to a gene: 8.

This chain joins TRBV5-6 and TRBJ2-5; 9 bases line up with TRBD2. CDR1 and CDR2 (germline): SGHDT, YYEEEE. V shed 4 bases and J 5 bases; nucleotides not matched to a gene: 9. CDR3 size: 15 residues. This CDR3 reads CASSETSGGRETQYF. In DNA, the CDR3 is TGTGCCAGCAGCGAGACTAGCGGAGGCCGGGAGACCCAGTACTTC.

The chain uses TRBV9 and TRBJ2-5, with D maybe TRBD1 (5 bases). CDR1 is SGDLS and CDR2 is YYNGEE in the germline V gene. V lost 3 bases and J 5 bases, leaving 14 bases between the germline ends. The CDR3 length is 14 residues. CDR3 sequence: CASSASQGLETQYF. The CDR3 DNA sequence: TGTGCCAGCAGCGCCTCTCAGGGCCTGGAGACCCAGTACTTC.

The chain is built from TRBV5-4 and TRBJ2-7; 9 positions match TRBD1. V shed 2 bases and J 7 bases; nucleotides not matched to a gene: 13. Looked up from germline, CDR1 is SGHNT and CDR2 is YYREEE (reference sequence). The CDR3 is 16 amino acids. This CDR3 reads CASSLGQGPREGEQYF. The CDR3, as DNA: TGTGCCAGCAGCTTAGGACAGGGGCCCCGAGAAGGGGAGCAGTACTTC. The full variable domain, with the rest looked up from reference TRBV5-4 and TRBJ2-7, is ETGVTQSPTHLIKTRGQQVTLRCSSQSGHNTVSWYQQALGQGPQFIFQYYREEENGRGNFPPRFSGLQFPNYSSELNVNALELDDSALYLCASSLGQGPREGEQYFGPGTRLTVT.

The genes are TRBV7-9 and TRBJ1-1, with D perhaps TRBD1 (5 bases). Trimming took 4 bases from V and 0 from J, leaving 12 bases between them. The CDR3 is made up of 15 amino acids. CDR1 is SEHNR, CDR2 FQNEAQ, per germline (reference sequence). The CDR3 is CASSSTGGLNTEAFF. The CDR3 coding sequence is TGTGCCAGCAGCTCAACTGGGGGGTTGAACACTGAAGCTTTCTTT.

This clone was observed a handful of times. CDR3 sequence: CASSVGLEDYGYTF. The CDR3 DNA is TGTGCCAGCAGCGTAGGACTGGAGGACTATGGCTACACCTTC. This rearrangement joins TRBV9 to TRBJ1-2; no reliable D call. The V gene's germline CDR1 is SGDLS and CDR2 YYNGEE. CDR3 length: 14 amino acids. V was cut by 0 bases and J by 3 bases, with 9 bases left in between.

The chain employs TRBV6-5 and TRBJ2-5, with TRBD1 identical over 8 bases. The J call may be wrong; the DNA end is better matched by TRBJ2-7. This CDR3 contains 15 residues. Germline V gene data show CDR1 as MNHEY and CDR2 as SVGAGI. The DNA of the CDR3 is TGTGCCAGCAGTTTAAGGACAGGGAGCTCCTACGAGCAGTACTTC. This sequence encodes CASSLRTGSSYEQYF.

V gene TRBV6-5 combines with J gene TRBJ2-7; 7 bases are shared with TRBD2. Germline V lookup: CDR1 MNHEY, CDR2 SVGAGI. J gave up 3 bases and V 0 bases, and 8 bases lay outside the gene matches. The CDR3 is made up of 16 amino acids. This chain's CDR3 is CASSYSKYREVYEQYF. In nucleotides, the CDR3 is TGTGCCAGCAGTTACTCGAAATATCGGGAGGTCTACGAGCAGTACTTC.

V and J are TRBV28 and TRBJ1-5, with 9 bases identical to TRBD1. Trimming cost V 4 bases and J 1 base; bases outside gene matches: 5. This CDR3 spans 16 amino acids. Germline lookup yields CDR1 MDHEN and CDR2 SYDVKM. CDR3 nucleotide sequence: TGTGCCAGCAGTTCTACAGGGGGCTTAAGCAATCAGCCCCAGCATTTT. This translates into CASSSTGGLSNQPQHF. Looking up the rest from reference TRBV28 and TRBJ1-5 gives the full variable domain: DVKVTQSSRYLVKRTGEKVFLECVQDMDHENMFWYRQDPGLGLRLIYFSYDVKMKEKGDIPEGYSVSREKKERFSLILESASTNQTSMYLCASSSTGGLSNQPQHFGDGTRLSIL.

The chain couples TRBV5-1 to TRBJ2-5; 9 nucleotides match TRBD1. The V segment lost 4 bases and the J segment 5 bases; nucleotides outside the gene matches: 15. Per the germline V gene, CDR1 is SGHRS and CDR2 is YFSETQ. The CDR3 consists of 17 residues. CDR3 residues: CASSPDRGRGGQETQYF. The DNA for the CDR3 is TGCGCCAGCAGCCCGGACAGGGGAAGGGGTGGTCAGGAGACCCAGTACTTC.

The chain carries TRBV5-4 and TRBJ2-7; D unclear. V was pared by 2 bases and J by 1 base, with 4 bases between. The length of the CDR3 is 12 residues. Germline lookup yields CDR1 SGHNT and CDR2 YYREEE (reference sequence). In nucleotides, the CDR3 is TGTGCCAGCAGCTTCAATTCCTACGAGCAGTACTTC. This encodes CASSFNSYEQYF.

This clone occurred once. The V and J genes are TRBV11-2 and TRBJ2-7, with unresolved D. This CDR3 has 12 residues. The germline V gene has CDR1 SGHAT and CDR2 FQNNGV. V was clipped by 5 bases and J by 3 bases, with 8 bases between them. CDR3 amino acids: CASSRQVYEQYF. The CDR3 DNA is TGTGCCAGCAGCAGACAAGTCTACGAGCAGTACTTC.

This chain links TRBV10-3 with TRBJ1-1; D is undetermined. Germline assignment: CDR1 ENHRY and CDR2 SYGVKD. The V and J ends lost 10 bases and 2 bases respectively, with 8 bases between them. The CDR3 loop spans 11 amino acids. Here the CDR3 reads CASASNTEAFF. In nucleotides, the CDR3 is TGTGCCAGCGCAAGTAACACTGAAGCTTTCTTT.